This passage covers 13 T cell receptor beta chains from one sample sequenced in a study of vaccination and CD4 T cells after COVID-19. Cultured CD4+ T cell DNA was sequenced using the Oncomine TCR Beta short-read assay. TCRdb fed the PCR reads into MiXCR, producing one record per CDR3 protein. The table records 12,000 or so distinct CDR3 sequences, more than 75% of them present only once. The antigens for these receptors are not known. The treatment was: roughly ten-day PBMC culture with coronavirus spike peptide pools or control peptides (ViraFEST assay). The sample was CD4+ T cells from blood, cultured in vitro. All receptors come from a human donor who had recovered from COVID-19.

The V call is TRBV15, the J call TRBJ2-3; TRBD1 might be the D (6 bases). CDR1 and CDR2 (germline): LNHNV, YYDKDF (reference sequence). The CDR3 runs 15 residues. Trimming removed 5 bases at V and 2 bases at J, with 14 bases between. CDR3 loop: CATSGRDTYTDTQYF. CDR3 coding DNA: TGTGCCACCAGCGGACGGGACACCTACACAGATACGCAGTATTTT.

The rearrangement uses TRBV6-5 and TRBJ1-1, with a possible D match to TRBD1 (6 bases). Germline loops: CDR1 MNHEY, CDR2 SVGAGI. The CDR3 is made up of 14 amino acids. The V end was cut by 2 bases, the J end by 0 bases, with 7 bases between. The CDR3 region is CASSYDRMNTEAFF. DNA for the CDR3: TGTGCCAGCAGTTACGACAGGATGAACACTGAAGCTTTCTTT.

The rearrangement uses TRBV6-7 and TRBJ1-1; no clear D. TRBV6-7 is recorded as an ORF, its role being uncertain. V lost 4 bases and J 3 bases, leaving 6 bases between the germline ends. This CDR3 contains 12 residues. The CDR3, as DNA: TGTGCCAGCAGTTGCGACCACACTGAAGCTTTCTTT. It translates to CASSCDHTEAFF.

The chain recombines TRBV18 with TRBJ1-5; perhaps TRBD1 as D (5 bases). Germline CDR1 KGHSH, CDR2 LQKENI. V was shortened by 0 bases and J by 5 bases, with 17 bases between the two germline ends. The CDR3 spans 17 residues. CDR3 DNA sequence: TGTGCCAGCTCACCACCGGCAGGGCCGGGTGATTATCAGCCCCAGCATTTT. Translation: CASSPPAGPGDYQPQHF.

The chain links TRBV27 to TRBJ1-5; D ambiguous. Germline V gene data show CDR1 as MNHEY and CDR2 as SMNVEV (reference sequence). The CDR3 totals 14 residues. V was cut by 4 bases and J by 0 bases, with 7 bases left in between. This CDR3 reads CASSSANSNQPQHF. The DNA of the CDR3 is TGTGCCAGCAGTTCGGCGAATAGCAATCAGCCCCAGCATTTT.

This clonotype came up a few times. The J gene is TRBJ1-5, the V gene TRBV7-2; no reliable D call. The V end lost 5 bases, the J end lost 5 bases, and 10 bases lay between the germline ends. This CDR3 region has 13 residues. Per the germline V gene, CDR1 is SGHTA and CDR2 is FQGNSA. The CDR3 region has the DNA TGTGCCAGCAGCCCCAAGGTCTATCAGCCCCAGCATTTT. As protein: CASSPKVYQPQHF.

The chain is built from TRBV28 and TRBJ2-4; 8 nucleotides agree with TRBD2. Unmatched junction bases numbered 12, after V lost 5 bases and J lost 0 bases. The CDR3 consists of 18 residues. The germline V gene encodes CDR1 MDHEN and CDR2 SYDVKM. CDR3 DNA sequence: TGTGCCAGCAGTCGCGGGGGGACACCTAATCTAGCCAAAAACATTCAGTACTTC. As protein: CASSRGGTPNLAKNIQYF.

The CDR3 here is CATSRDPLRETVSAKNIQYF. CDR3 sequence (DNA): TGTGCCACCAGCAGAGATCCTTTGCGGGAGACAGTCTCAGCCAAAAACATTCAGTACTTC. This sequence joins TRBV15 and TRBJ2-4; 7 nucleotides match TRBD2. The CDR3 covers 20 residues. Germline loops: CDR1 LNHNV, CDR2 YYDKDF (reference sequence). Germline trimming cut 0 bases from V and 0 bases from J; bases unmatched to any gene: 14.

The chain combines TRBV6-5 with TRBJ1-1, with a weak D call TRBD1 (6 bases). The CDR3 runs to 13 residues. Trimming pared 4 bases from V and 8 bases from J, leaving 14 bases between. In germline, CDR1 is MNHEY, CDR2 SVGAGI. The CDR3 coding sequence is TGTGCCAGCAGTTCTCCGGGGGGGGGCGAAGCTTTCTTT. Residues: CASSSPGGGEAFF.

The rearrangement joins TRBV20-1 to TRBJ1-6, with 7 positions matching TRBD1. The CDR3 loop spans 15 amino acids. Losses at the gene ends were 0 bases for V and 7 bases for J; bases not matched to a gene: 6. Germline CDR1 DFQATT, CDR2 SNEGSKA (reference sequence). The CDR3 sequence: CSARDSGTANSPLHF. The DNA for the CDR3 is TGCAGTGCTAGAGATTCCGGGACAGCAAATTCACCCCTCCACTTT.

The V gene is TRBV6-1, the J gene TRBJ1-2; D call uncertain. The V end was cut by 9 bases, the J end by 1 base, with 12 bases between. Per the germline V gene, CDR1 is MNHNS and CDR2 is SASEGT. The CDR3 loop spans 13 amino acids. The CDR3 bases are TGTGCCAGTGGACGGGTTGTTAACTATGGCTACACCTTC. Translating it yields CASGRVVNYGYTF.

V gene TRBV7-9 combines with J gene TRBJ1-4; D is perhaps TRBD1 (5 bases). V was clipped by 6 bases and J by 7 bases, with 15 bases between them. Germline V gene lookup returns CDR1 SEHNR and CDR2 FQNEAQ (reference sequence). This CDR3 spans 14 amino acids. The CDR3 region is CASRTTGGSEKLFF. The CDR3 DNA reads TGTGCCAGCAGAACTACAGGTGGGAGTGAAAAACTGTTTTTT.

The chain employs TRBV12-3 or TRBV12-4 and TRBJ2-7; 10 bases align to TRBD2. The V and J ends lost 3 bases and 7 bases, in that order; junction bases with no gene match: 12. This CDR3 has 16 amino acids. For the CDR3, the DNA is TGTGCCAGCAGTTTTGCTAGCGGGAGAAGTAAGCCGGAGCAGTACTTC. Translating it yields CASSFASGRSKPEQYF.